These T cell receptor beta chains were read from a single sample in a study of blood T cell repertoires in COVID-19. Data came from immunoSEQ multiplex PCR; TCRdb stores just in-frame clones and leaves some out. The profile shows fewer than 70,000 clones, roughly three quarters of them singletons. The sequenced sample consisted of peripheral blood. The source of these receptors is a man aged 55 to 70 with acute or convalescent COVID-19. The CDR3 runs from the conserved cysteine through the conserved F or W. D genes are given only for firm matches. Only part of the rows carry a size: once, few, many, or a class if the clone is expanded.

NA,TRBJ1-1,NA,TRBV5-1,CASSAPGPNTEAFF,TGCGCCAGCAGCGCTCCAGGCCCGAACACTGAAGCTTTCTTT
NA,TRBJ2-1,NA,TRBV29-1,CSVERAAGNEQFF,TGCAGCGTTGAAAGGGCCGCGGGGAATGAGCAGTTCTTC
NA,TRBJ2-5,NA,TRBV5-1,CASTSGGGSQETQYF,TGCGCCAGCACCTCAGGTGGGGGCAGTCAAGAGACCCAGTACTTC
few,TRBJ1-1,TRBD1,TRBV5-5,CASSSIEAGGFFTEAFF,TGTGCCAGCAGCTCAATCGAGGCAGGGGGGTTTTTCACTGAAGCTTTCTTT
NA,TRBJ2-2,TRBD1,TRBV7-6,CASSPRTGKGTGELFF,TGTGCCAGCAGCCCTAGGACAGGGAAGGGCACCGGGGAGCTGTTTTTT
NA,TRBJ1-1,NA,TRBV11-1,CASSFAAVMNTEAFF,TGTGCCAGCAGCTTTGCGGCAGTTATGAACACTGAAGCTTTCTTT
NA,TRBJ1-4,NA,TRBV14,CASSQEYEENEKLFF,TGTGCCAGCAGCCAAGAATACGAGGAGAATGAAAAACTGTTTTTT
NA,TRBJ2-4,NA,TRBV6-1,CASSEGRGPLGHIQYF,TGTGCCAGCAGTGAAGGGCGGGGACCACTGGGACACATTCAGTACTTC
NA,TRBJ2-1,NA,TRBV2,CASSEGLAPSYNEQFF,TGTGCCAGCAGTGAGGGGCTAGCGCCCTCCTACAATGAGCAGTTCTTC
medium-sized,TRBJ1-1,NA,TRBV5-1,CASSENPGTEAFF,TGCGCCAGCAGCGAAAACCCAGGGACTGAAGCTTTCTTT
few,TRBJ2-7,TRBD2,TRBV5-4,CASSTTLADSYEQYF,TGTGCCAGCAGCACGACACTAGCGGACTCCTACGAGCAGTACTTC
NA,TRBJ1-5,NA,TRBV29-1,CSVVGDSNQPQHF,TGCAGCGTTGTAGGAGATAGCAATCAGCCCCAGCATTTT
few,TRBJ1-4,NA,TRBV2,CASSGGVGVEKLFF,TGTGCCAGCAGTGGGGGCGTGGGCGTGGAAAAACTGTTTTTT
NA,TRBJ1-2,TRBD1,TRBV5-4,CASSETGVYGYTF,TGTGCCAGCAGCGAGACAGGGGTTTATGGCTACACCTTC
NA,TRBJ2-5,TRBD2,TRBV29-1,CSVSSGGQETQYF,TGCAGCGTTTCTAGCGGCGGGCAAGAGACCCAGTACTTC
NA,TRBJ2-3,TRBD2,TRBV7-8,CASSRGLAGFTDTQYF,TGTGCCAGCAGCAGAGGACTAGCGGGGTTCACAGATACGCAGTATTTT
NA,TRBJ2-1,NA,TRBV4-1,CASSHMTPLGAYNEQFF,TGCGCCAGCAGCCACATGACTCCCCTTGGGGCATACAATGAGCAGTTCTTC
few,TRBJ1-2,NA,TRBV18,CASSPGPAYGYTF,TGTGCCAGCTCACCGGGCCCGGCCTATGGCTACACCTTC
NA,TRBJ1-2,TRBD1,TRBV15,CATSLQGARGYTF,TGTGCCACCAGCCTACAGGGGGCAAGGGGCTACACCTTC
NA,TRBJ1-2,NA,TRBV6-6,CASSPAAVYGYTF,TGTGCCAGCAGTCCCGCGGCCGTCTATGGCTACACCTTC
NA,TRBJ1-2,TRBD1,TRBV5-1,CASSVTGGTNYGYTF,TGCGCCAGCAGCGTTACAGGGGGGACTAACTATGGCTACACCTTC
NA,TRBJ1-2,NA,TRBV2,CASSEVDSPVYGYTF,TGTGCCAGCAGTGAAGTGGACAGCCCTGTCTATGGCTACACCTTC
many,TRBJ2-1,NA,TRBV11-2,CASSFAGNEQFF,TGTGCCAGCAGCTTCGCGGGCAATGAGCAGTTCTTC
NA,TRBJ2-1,NA,TRBV21-1,CASSRGPAGAHYNEQFF,TGTGCCAGCAGCCGGGGTCCAGCGGGGGCCCACTACAATGAGCAGTTCTTC
NA,TRBJ2-7,NA,TRBV6-5,CASIAFSYEQYF,TGTGCCAGCATAGCATTCTCCTACGAGCAGTACTTC
NA,TRBJ1-2,NA,TRBV18,CASSPIGKQEDGYTF,TGTGCCAGCTCACCCATAGGTAAACAAGAGGATGGCTACACCTTC
NA,TRBJ1-1,NA,TRBV18,CASSTLNGASNTEAFF,TGTGCCAGCTCAACGCTAAATGGGGCATCGAACACTGAAGCTTTCTTT
NA,TRBJ2-3,NA,TRBV7-9,CASSLQGSTDTQYF,TGTGCCAGCAGCCTACAGGGAAGCACAGATACGCAGTATTTT
once,TRBJ1-1,NA,TRBV6-5,CASSYDGDSEAFF,TGTGCCAGCAGTTACGATGGGGACTCTGAAGCTTTCTTT
NA,TRBJ1-2,TRBD1,TRBV7-9,CASSDGQGRRSGYTF,TGTGCCAGCAGCGACGGACAGGGGAGAAGAAGTGGCTACACCTTC
NA,TRBJ1-4,TRBD1,TRBV7-9,CASSFGTENEKLFF,TGTGCCAGCAGCTTCGGGACAGAGAATGAAAAACTGTTTTTT
once,TRBJ2-5,NA,TRBV7-2,CASGRGPGETQYF,TGTGCCAGCGGGCGGGGGCCGGGAGAGACCCAGTACTTC
once,TRBJ2-1,TRBD1,TRBV6-5,CASSYRTGQQFF,TGTGCCAGCAGTTACAGGACAGGGCAACAGTTCTTC
NA,TRBJ2-3,NA,TRBV6-2/TRBV6-3,CASSYPGVLTDTQYF,TGTGCCAGCAGTTATCCAGGGGTTCTCACAGATACGCAGTATTTT
once,TRBJ1-5,TRBD1,TRBV6-5,CASSHTGTGYQPQHF,TGTGCCAGCAGCCATACCGGGACAGGGTATCAGCCCCAGCATTTT
NA,TRBJ2-4,NA,TRBV7-9,CASSPGDLAKNIQYF,TGTGCCAGCAGCCCAGGGGATCTAGCCAAAAACATTCAGTACTTC
NA,TRBJ1-2,NA,TRBV6-8,CARETGSTDYGYTF,TGTGCCAGGGAGACAGGTTCGACTGATTATGGCTACACCTTC
NA,TRBJ1-5,NA,TRBV19,CASSILGSRAYQPQHF,TGTGCCAGTAGTATATTAGGGAGTCGGGCCTATCAGCCCCAGCATTTT
NA,TRBJ2-7,NA,TRBV4-1,CASSHRVGESWEQYF,TGCGCCAGCAGCCATCGGGTAGGTGAGTCGTGGGAGCAGTACTTC
once,TRBJ1-1,NA,TRBV9,CASNVVRDTEAFF,TGTGCCAGCAACGTAGTTCGGGACACTGAAGCTTTCTTT
NA,TRBJ1-5,TRBD1,TRBV23-1,CASSQNLWTGISNQPQHF,TGCGCCAGCAGTCAAAACCTTTGGACAGGCATTAGCAATCAGCCCCAGCATTTT
NA,TRBJ2-2,NA,TRBV18,CASSPRYEPSGTGELFF,TGTGCCAGCTCACCACGATATGAACCTTCGGGAACCGGGGAGCTGTTTTTT
few,TRBJ1-5,NA,TRBV6-5,CASREGPDSNQPQHF,TGTGCCAGCAGGGAGGGGCCGGATAGCAATCAGCCCCAGCATTTT
NA,TRBJ1-1,NA,TRBV29-1,CSGFRDKNTEAFF,TGCAGCGGATTCCGGGACAAGAACACTGAAGCTTTCTTT
once,TRBJ1-2,NA,TRBV6-5,CASSRTEGSNYGYTF,TGTGCCAGCAGCCGTACCGAGGGTTCTAACTATGGCTACACCTTC
NA,TRBJ2-3,NA,TRBV18,CASSPGGTSSQYF,TGTGCCAGCTCACCTGGGGGAACTAGCTCGCAGTATTTT
NA,TRBJ1-5,NA,TRBV27,CASSSRSNQPQHF,TGTGCCAGCAGTTCTCGTAGCAATCAGCCCCAGCATTTT
NA,TRBJ2-7,NA,TRBV27,CAIARLGPYEQYF,TGTGCCATAGCAAGGCTGGGGCCTTACGAGCAGTACTTC